This entry lists 10 T cell receptor beta chains sequenced from one sample in a study of pediatric ulcerative colitis. Rectal tissue came from one to two pinch biopsies taken at colonoscopy. Profiling relied on immunoSEQ multiplex PCR, and the TCRdb table lists in-frame clones only, not all of them. Here the sample spans over 30,000 clones, roughly 81% being singletons. Specimen: gut tissue. These receptors came from a boy younger than 18 with mild ulcerative colitis.

The chain joins TRBV5-1 to TRBJ2-3; 7 nucleotides line up with TRBD2. Germline trimming cut 1 base from V and 5 bases from J; bases unmatched to any gene: 7. Germline CDR1 is SGHRS and CDR2 is YFSETQ. The CDR3 is made up of 15 amino acids. CDR3 sequence reads: CASSLNTGGGDTQYF. Here the CDR3 DNA reads TGCGCCAGCAGCTTGAATACGGGGGGAGGAGATACGCAGTATTTT.

This rearrangement joins TRBV5-4 to TRBJ2-3, with a weak D call TRBD1 (6 bases). The V and J ends lost 0 bases and 2 bases respectively, with 10 bases between them. The CDR3 has 15 residues. The germline CDR1 and CDR2 sequences are SGHNT and YYREEE (reference sequence). DNA for the CDR3: TGTGCCAGCAGCTTGGCAGGGGCGGACACAGATACGCAGTATTTT. It specifies CASSLAGADTDTQYF.

The V gene is TRBV7-9, the J gene TRBJ1-2; 7 bases fit TRBD1. CDR1 is SEHNR and CDR2 is FQNEAQ in the germline V gene (reference sequence). Losses at the gene ends were 5 bases for V and 3 bases for J; bases not matched to a gene: 9. The CDR3 extends over 15 amino acids. CDR3 region: CASSPLTGTDYGYTF. The CDR3 region has the DNA TGTGCCAGCAGCCCACTGACAGGGACAGACTATGGCTACACCTTC. Full variable domain (outside the CDR3, taken from reference TRBV7-9 and TRBJ1-2): DTGVSQNPRHKITKRGQNVTFRCDPISEHNRLYWYRQTLGQGPEFLTYFQNEAQLEKSRLLSDRFSAERPKGSFSTLEIQRTEQGDSAMYLCASSPLTGTDYGYTFGSGTRLTVV.

The chain carries TRBV25-1 and TRBJ1-3, with TRBD1 matching over 9 bases. CDR3 length equals 17 residues. The germline V gene has CDR1 MGHDK and CDR2 SYGVNS. J lost 2 bases, V lost 6 bases, and 11 bases had no gene match. CDR3: CASSEEPGQGAGNTIYF. DNA of the CDR3: TGTGCCAGCAGCGAGGAACCGGGACAGGGTGCTGGAAACACCATATATTTT.

The V call is TRBV7-2, the J call TRBJ2-1; TRBD2 might be the D (7 bases). Deletions cut 1 base from V and 2 bases from J, with 9 bases between. The germline V gene encodes CDR1 SGHTA and CDR2 FQGNSA. The CDR3 is made up of 15 amino acids. The CDR3 region is CASSLGGGAYNEQFF. For the CDR3, the DNA is TGTGCCAGCAGCTTAGGAGGGGGGGCCTACAATGAGCAGTTCTTC.

The V and J genes are TRBV7-9 and TRBJ1-4, with TRBD1 matching over 7 bases. V lost 3 bases, J lost 0 bases, and 7 bases stayed unmatched. Per germline, CDR1 SEHNR and CDR2 FQNEAQ (reference sequence). The CDR3 consists of 17 residues. The CDR3 protein is CASSLEGDSATNEKLFF. In DNA, the CDR3 is TGTGCCAGCAGCTTGGAGGGGGACAGTGCAACTAATGAAAAACTGTTTTTT. The full variable domain, in which reference TRBV7-9 and TRBJ1-4 provide the parts outside the CDR3, is DTGVSQNPRHKITKRGQNVTFRCDPISEHNRLYWYRQTLGQGPEFLTYFQNEAQLEKSRLLSDRFSAERPKGSFSTLEIQRTEQGDSAMYLCASSLEGDSATNEKLFFGSGTQLSVL.

The chain links TRBV5-1 to TRBJ1-1; no clear D. The V and J ends lost 1 base and 0 bases respectively, with 4 bases between them. This CDR3 has 13 residues. Germline V CDR1 and CDR2: SGHRS, YFSETQ. The CDR3 sequence is CASSLRVNTEAFF. In DNA form, the CDR3 reads TGCGCCAGCAGCTTGAGGGTGAACACTGAAGCTTTCTTT.

V gene TRBV13 combines with J gene TRBJ1-4; D might be TRBD1 (5 bases). The CDR3 runs to 14 residues. The V and J ends lost 1 base and 10 bases respectively, with 13 bases between them. Germline loops: CDR1 PRHDT, CDR2 FYEKMQ (reference sequence). CDR3 DNA sequence: TGTGCCAGCAGCTTAGACAGGAGGATGACAAAACTGTTTTTT. Translating it yields CASSLDRRMTKLFF.

This clone was found once. The chain carries TRBV6-1 and TRBJ2-1; 7 bases map to TRBD1. This CDR3 spans 16 amino acids. From germline, CDR1 is MNHNS and CDR2 SASEGT. Trimming removed 4 bases from V and 3 bases from J; junction bases left unmatched: 9. DNA of the CDR3: TGTGCCAGCAGTGCCCGACAGGGAGTCCTCTACAATGAGCAGTTCTTC. It codes for CASSARQGVLYNEQFF.

The chain couples TRBV5-8 to TRBJ1-2, with 7 bases fitting TRBD1. The V gene's germline CDR1 is SGHTS and CDR2 YDEGEE. The CDR3 totals 13 residues. V shed 2 bases, J shed 14 bases, and the junction held 12 bases outside the gene matches. CDR3: CASSFAWEQGTTF. The CDR3 DNA reads as TGTGCCAGCAGCTTTGCGTGGGAACAGGGGACAACCTTC. The full variable domain, with the rest looked up from reference TRBV5-8 and TRBJ1-2, is EAGVTQSPTHLIKTRGQQATLRCSPISGHTSVYWYQQALGLGLQFLLWYDEGEERNRGNFPPRFSGRQFPNYSSELNVNALELEDSALYLCASSFAWEQGTTFGSGTRLTVV.